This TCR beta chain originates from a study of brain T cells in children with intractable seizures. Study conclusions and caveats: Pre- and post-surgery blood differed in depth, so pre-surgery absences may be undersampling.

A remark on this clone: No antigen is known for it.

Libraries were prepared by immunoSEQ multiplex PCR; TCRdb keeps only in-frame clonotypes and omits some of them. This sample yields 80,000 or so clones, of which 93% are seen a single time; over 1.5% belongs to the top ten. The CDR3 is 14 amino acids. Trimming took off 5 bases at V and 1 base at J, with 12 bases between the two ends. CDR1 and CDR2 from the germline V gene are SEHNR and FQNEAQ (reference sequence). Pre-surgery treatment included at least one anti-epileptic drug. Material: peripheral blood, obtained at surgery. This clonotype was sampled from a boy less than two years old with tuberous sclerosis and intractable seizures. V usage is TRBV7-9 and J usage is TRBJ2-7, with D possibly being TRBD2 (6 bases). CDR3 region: CASSTRLESYEQYF. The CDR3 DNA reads TGTGCCAGCAGCACCCGACTAGAATCCTACGAGCAGTACTTC.